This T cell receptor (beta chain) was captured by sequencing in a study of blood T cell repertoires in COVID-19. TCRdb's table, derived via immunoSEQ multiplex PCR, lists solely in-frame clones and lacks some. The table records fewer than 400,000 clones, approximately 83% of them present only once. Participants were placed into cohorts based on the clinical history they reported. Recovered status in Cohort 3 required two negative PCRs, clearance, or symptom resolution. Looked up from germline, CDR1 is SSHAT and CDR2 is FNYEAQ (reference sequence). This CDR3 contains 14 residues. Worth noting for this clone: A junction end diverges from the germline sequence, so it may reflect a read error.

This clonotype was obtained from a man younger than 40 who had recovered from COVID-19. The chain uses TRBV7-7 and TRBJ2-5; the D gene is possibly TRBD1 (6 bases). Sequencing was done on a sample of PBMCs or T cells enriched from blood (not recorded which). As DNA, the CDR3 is TGTGCTAGCAGCTTGGTCGGGCAGGGGGAGACCCAGTACTTC. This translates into CASSLVGQGETQYF.